This TCR beta chain is from a study of T cells in localized non-small cell lung cancer. Germline V gene sequence: CDR1 SGHAT, CDR2 FQNNGV. Trimming took off 2 bases at V and 3 bases at J, with 17 bases between the two ends. The CDR3 extends over 18 amino acids. Points from the study as a whole: Of the tissues analyzed, uninvolved adjacent lung showed maximal T cell clonality, greater than tumor.

Some clones are missing from TCRdb's copy, which holds only in-frame ones; the method was immunoSEQ multiplex PCR. The sample records about 46,000 clones, 80% to 85% being singletons. Comment on this clone: Its target is not known.

The starting material was peripheral blood mononuclear cells, obtained before any cancer treatment. This clonotype was sampled from a man aged 40 to 69 with stage III lung adenocarcinoma. The genes are TRBV11-2 and TRBJ2-6; D is possibly TRBD1 or TRBD2 (6 bases each). CDR3 loop: CASSLRGDTLSGANVLTF. The DNA of the CDR3 is TGTGCCAGCAGCTTACGCGGGGACACCTTAAGTGGGGCCAACGTCCTGACTTTC.